These 7 T cell receptor beta chains originate from one sample sequenced in a study of T cell responses to AZD1222 COVID-19 vaccine. This table comes from immunoSEQ multiplex PCR, and its TCRdb copy is limited to in-frame clones, with some not included. The data contain roughly 120,000 clones, 80% to 90% of them singletons. This specimen consisted of peripheral blood, obtained on day 0 of MenACWY control vaccination. All receptors derive from an adult in good health.

The chain has TRBV9 and TRBJ2-2; no definite D call. CDR3 size: 14 residues. Trimming shortened V by 3 bases and J by 5 bases, and 11 bases separated the two germline ends. Germline loops: CDR1 SGDLS, CDR2 YYNGEE. The CDR3 DNA is TGTGCCAGCAGCGGGTCCCCACGTACCGGGGAGCTGTTTTTT. The encoded protein is CASSGSPRTGELFF.

The rearrangement links TRBV19 to TRBJ2-5; tentatively, D is TRBD2 (6 bases). The CDR3 is 16 residues long. The V gene's germline CDR1 is LNHDA and CDR2 SQIVND (reference sequence). Trimming left V 5 bases short and J 5 bases short, with 21 bases between. CDR3 coding DNA: TGTGCCAGTAGTCCGACAGTCAACGGGGGAATGGAGACCCAGTACTTC. Amino acids: CASSPTVNGGMETQYF.

The V gene is TRBV6-5, the J gene TRBJ1-2; 9 bases are a match to TRBD1. The CDR3 is 14 residues long. With 5 bases clipped from V and 4 bases from J, the junction kept 5 bases outside the gene matches. Germline assignment: CDR1 MNHEY and CDR2 SVGAGI. In nucleotides, the CDR3 is TGTGCCAGCAGTCATGGGACAGGGCGCTATGGCTACACCTTC. Residues: CASSHGTGRYGYTF.

The chain is built from TRBV19 and TRBJ2-1; D is undetermined. Germline CDR1 is LNHDA and CDR2 is SQIVND (reference sequence). V lost 3 bases to trimming and J lost 8 bases, with 11 bases between them. The CDR3 spans 13 residues. CDR3 nucleotides: TGTGCCAGTAGTATGGGCGGAGAGGATGAGCAGTTCTTC. Translating it yields CASSMGGEDEQFF.

The chain combines TRBV19 with TRBJ1-3; D gene ambiguous. This CDR3 spans 16 amino acids. V lost 3 bases and J 4 bases, leaving 16 bases between the germline ends. Germline assignment: CDR1 LNHDA and CDR2 SQIVND (reference sequence). The CDR3 DNA sequence: TGTGCCAGTAGTATTGTCTCGATCCGCAACGGAAACACCATATATTTT. Amino acid sequence: CASSIVSIRNGNTIYF.

The V and J genes are TRBV7-2 and TRBJ1-6; maybe TRBD1 (5 bases). The CDR3 length is 15 residues. V shed 5 bases and J shed 9 bases, with 17 bases lying between them. Looked up from germline, CDR1 is SGHTA and CDR2 is FQGNSA. The CDR3 coding sequence is TGTGCCAGCAGCCCCGGTGGGGGGGTTCGTTCACCCCTCCACTTT. Protein product: CASSPGGGVRSPLHF.

The CDR3, as DNA: TGTGCCAGCAGCGTACACCCCGGGACAGGGTCCAACTATGGCTACACCTTC. It is translated as CASSVHPGTGSNYGYTF. The genes are TRBV9 and TRBJ1-2; TRBD1 matches 9 bases. The CDR3 runs to 17 residues. Per the germline V gene, CDR1 is SGDLS and CDR2 is YYNGEE. Trimming at V came to 1 base and at J to 2 bases, leaving 9 bases not matched to a gene. The entire variable domain, with the rest obtained from reference TRBV9 and TRBJ1-2, is as follows: DSGVTQTPKHLITATGQRVTLRCSPRSGDLSVYWYQQSLDQGLQFLIQYYNGEERAKGNILERFSAQQFPDLHSELNLSSLELGDSALYFCASSVHPGTGSNYGYTFGSGTRLTVV.